This T cell receptor beta chain was captured by sequencing in a study of lymphopenia after photon versus proton radiotherapy. The CDR3 sequence is 16 residues long. Per the germline V gene, CDR1 is SNHLY and CDR2 is FYNNEI. With V trimmed by 6 bases and J by 0 bases, 4 bases remained unmatched. This clone occurred a few times. The assay was immunoSEQ multiplex PCR, and TCRdb's table has in-frame clones only and misses some. This sample has roughly 18,000 clones, with approximately 84% found just once. Sequencing was performed on peripheral blood, taken from a patient treated with photon-based radiotherapy. The V and J genes are TRBV2 and TRBJ2-1; 11 bases map to TRBD2. The clonotype originates from a woman between 50 and 59 years old with pancreatic cancer. The CDR3 coding sequence is TGTGCCAGCAGGTCCGGGACTAGCGGCTCCTACAATGAGCAGTTCTTC. This gives the protein CASRSGTSGSYNEQFF.